The clone carrying this TCR beta chain was observed at least ten times. The data belong to a study of T cells in Graves' hyperthyroidism and ophthalmopathy. The source material, RNA transcripts, was used to amplify TCR beta CDR3 regions. The primer set for the first-round RT-PCR of the TCR CDR3 was HTBI. TCRdb re-derived calls from the multiplex PCR reads in MiXCR, one entry per CDR3 protein. The sample lists a few hundred thousand distinct CDR3 sequences, around a sixth occurring once. This sequence originates from a woman younger than 45 with Graves' hyperthyroidism. Sequenced sample: blood.

CDR3 in amino acids: CSALSDPETQYF. The CDR3 DNA sequence: TGCAGTGCTCTCTCTGATCCAGAGACCCAGTACTTC. The genes are TRBV20-1 and TRBJ2-5, with unresolved D. V was clipped by 5 bases and J by 4 bases, with 11 bases between them. The CDR3 totals 12 residues. CDR1 and CDR2 from the germline V gene are DFQATT and SNEGSKA (reference sequence).